Listed here are 10 T cell receptor beta chains from one sample, sequenced in a study of T cells in Graves' hyperthyroidism and ophthalmopathy. From RNA transcripts, TCR beta CDR3 regions were amplified. The HTBI primer set served for first-round RT-PCR of the TCR CDR3. TCRdb recomputed calls from the multiplex PCR reads with MiXCR, one row per CDR3 protein. The data show 400,000 or so distinct CDR3 sequences, roughly 15% seen once. Sequenced input: blood. Receptors were obtained from a woman between 25 and 40 years old with Graves' ophthalmopathy.

The chain uses TRBV20-1 and TRBJ1-5; the D is unclear. The ends were cut back, 3 bases at V and 11 bases at J, with 17 bases in the middle. The CDR3 runs 13 residues. From germline, CDR1 is DFQATT and CDR2 SNEGSKA (reference sequence). CDR3 nucleotides: TGCAGTGCTAGGGCTAGCGGGCAAGTGGCCCAGCATTTT. It translates to CSARASGQVAQHF.

This clonotype showed up many times. The V call is TRBV6-1, the J call TRBJ1-1; 8 bases line up with TRBD1. Germline lookup yields CDR1 MNHNS and CDR2 SASEGT. The V and J ends lost 5 bases and 0 bases, in that order; junction bases with no gene match: 23. The length of the CDR3 is 21 residues. Here the CDR3 reads CASSSYRGVQGIGLMNTEAFF. DNA of the CDR3: TGTGCCAGCAGTTCCTACAGGGGGGTACAGGGGATCGGCCTCATGAACACTGAAGCTTTCTTT.

The chain uses TRBV20-1 and TRBJ2-2, with TRBD1 matching over 7 bases. CDR3 length equals 14 residues. Germline-derived CDR1 and CDR2 are DFQATT and SNEGSKA (reference sequence). The junction had 7 bases not matched to a gene; V was cut back by 7 bases and J by 2 bases. CDR3 nucleotide sequence: TGCAGTGTTTCCGACAGGGCCAACACCGGGGAGCTGTTTTTT. Its protein product is CSVSDRANTGELFF.

This clonotype occurred many times. The chain has TRBV18 and TRBJ1-6; 8 bases map to TRBD1. The CDR3 is made up of 17 amino acids. V lost 3 bases to trimming and J lost 3 bases; unmatched junction nucleotides: 7. Germline assignment: CDR1 KGHSH and CDR2 LQKENI. CDR3 residues: CASSPQDRAIYNSPLHF. In nucleotides, the CDR3 is TGTGCCAGCTCACCCCAGGACAGGGCAATCTATAATTCACCCCTCCACTTT. The whole variable domain, filled in from reference TRBV18 and TRBJ1-6, reads NAGVMQNPRHLVRRRGQEARLRCSPMKGHSHVYWYRQLPEEGLKFMVYLQKENIIDESGMPKERFSAEFPKEGPSILRIQQVVRGDSAAYFCASSPQDRAIYNSPLHFGNGTRLTVT.

About this clonotype: With a much larger clone just one base away, this may be a read error. The chain links TRBV7-9 to TRBJ2-7; the D is unclear. Germline lookup yields CDR1 SEHNR and CDR2 FQNEAQ (reference sequence). The CDR3 totals 15 residues. The CDR3 protein is CASSLEWAEPYVQYF. Here the CDR3 DNA reads TGTGCCAGCAGCTTAGAGTGGGCAGAACCCTACGTGCAGTACTTC.

A word on this clonotype: A much bigger clone sits one base away, suggesting this may be a read error. The J gene is TRBJ2-7, the V gene TRBV2; 9 positions agree with TRBD1. CDR3 length: 13 amino acids. V was pared by 6 bases and J by 6 bases, with 6 bases of the junction left unmatched. CDR1 and CDR2 (germline): SNHLY, FYNNEI. The CDR3 DNA reads TGTGCCAGCAGCGCCGGGACAGGGTCCGAGCAGTACTTC. This codes for CASSAGTGSEQYF.

This clonotype occurred a few times. The chain recombines TRBV7-9 with TRBJ1-1, with 8 bases lining up with TRBD1. Germline lookup yields CDR1 SEHNR and CDR2 FQNEAQ (reference sequence). There are 15 residues in the CDR3. Trimming took 6 bases from V and 1 from J; bases not matched to a gene: 7. The CDR3 loop reads CASRESGGRNTEAFF. The CDR3 DNA sequence: TGTGCCAGCAGGGAATCAGGGGGCCGGAACACTGAAGCTTTCTTT.

In its sample, this clonotype was seen a few times. The chain has TRBV20-1 and TRBJ2-7; the D gene could be TRBD1 or TRBD2 (5 bases each). CDR3 length: 11 residues. CDR1 and CDR2 (germline): DFQATT, SNEGSKA (reference sequence). V was cut by 6 bases and J by 0 bases, with 6 bases left in between. CDR3 region: CSAGTSYEQYF. In DNA, the CDR3 is TGCAGTGCGGGGACCTCCTACGAGCAGTACTTC.

The chain has TRBV7-9 and TRBJ2-1; 12 nucleotides line up with TRBD2. The CDR3 runs to 14 residues. V trimming: 10 bases; J trimming: 6 bases; junction bases outside the gene matches: 7. Germline CDR1 is SEHNR and CDR2 is FQNEAQ (reference sequence). The CDR3 protein is CAIPSGGACNEQFF. CDR3 nucleotides: TGTGCCATTCCTAGCGGGGGGGCCTGCAATGAGCAGTTCTTC.

The table lists this clonotype with many counts. The chain links TRBV7-2 to TRBJ1-1; TRBD1 is a possible D gene (6 bases). This CDR3 is built from 17 residues. Trimming took 5 bases from V and 5 from J, leaving 24 bases between them. Germline-derived CDR1 and CDR2 are SGHTA and FQGNSA. CDR3 nucleotide sequence: TGTGCCAGCAGCCAACAGACAGGAAAAGCCACAGGGACTGAAGCTTTCTTT. Translating gives CASSQQTGKATGTEAFF.